The rows below give T cell receptor beta chains drawn from one sample of a study of Ad26.COV2.S vaccination and SARS-CoV-2 variants. TCRdb keeps only in-frame clones here, not all; method: immunoSEQ multiplex PCR. The profile covers about 440,000 clones, with around 88% appearing a single time and roughly 13% taken by the ten largest. The sequencing used peripheral blood, collected in a trial of Ad26.COV2.S vaccine versus placebo. The receptors shown here come from a person between 18 and 65 years old who received the Ad26.COV2.S COVID-19 vaccine or a placebo. CDR3s include the opening cysteine and the closing phenylalanine or tryptophan. A D gene is named only where the DNA matches it firmly.

TRBD1	TRBV5-1	TRBJ1-1	CASSPGDRGNTEAFF
.	TRBV28	TRBJ2-1	CASSPHGSNEQFF
.	TRBV13	TRBJ2-7	CASSLWTGESYEQYF
.	TRBV4-1	TRBJ2-7	CASSQVVLGNPSYEQYF
.	TRBV4-3	TRBJ1-6	CASSQDRRTPLHF
TRBD2	TRBV12-3/TRBV12-4	TRBJ2-7	CASSLADTSEYF
.	TRBV9	TRBJ1-1	CASSVGGVNTEAFF
TRBD2	TRBV11-1	TRBJ2-1	CASSLALVAGVRNEQFF
TRBD1	TRBV6-5	TRBJ2-1	CATLRDSNYNEQFF
.	TRBV18	TRBJ2-1	CATFKDAGLNEQFF
.	TRBV9	TRBJ1-3	CASSVEGFGFSGNTIYF
.	TRBV6-2/TRBV6-3	TRBJ1-1	CASSYGPTEAFF
.	TRBV6-2/TRBV6-3	TRBJ2-1	CASSFPPPPPNEQFF
.	TRBV1	TRBJ1-6	CTSSQDVAGPRNSPLHF
TRBD1	TRBV4-3	TRBJ1-2	CASSQRAGGTYGYTF
.	TRBV27	TRBJ1-2	CASSSAGWNYGYTF
.	TRBV28	TRBJ2-7	CASSGSSYEQYF
TRBD2	TRBV10-3	TRBJ2-7	CASRTRTYEQYF
TRBD2	TRBV29-1	TRBJ2-1	CSALPLAGGFNEQFF
.	TRBV30	TRBJ1-5	CAWSPRGQVGSNQPQHF
.	TRBV29-1	TRBJ1-2	CSVDREDYGYTF
.	TRBV6-5	TRBJ2-7	CASSFLHEQYF
.	TRBV2	TRBJ2-3	CASKRDSTDTQYF
.	TRBV28	TRBJ1-2	CATLDFYGYTF
.	TRBV19	TRBJ1-2	CASSIDTLNYGYTF
.	TRBV28	TRBJ1-2	CASSLIGSYGYTF
.	TRBV7-3	TRBJ2-7	CASSLRGSYEQYF
.	TRBV6-5	TRBJ1-2	CASSSRGGAFYGYTF
.	TRBV19	TRBJ1-1	CASSIVGVMNTEAFF
.	TRBV3-1/TRBV3-2	TRBJ2-7	CASSPGPSRGEQYF